Shown below are 19 T cell receptor beta chains from a single sample sequenced in a study of blood T cells in healthy people across ages. The authors ran a second PCR of about 6 to 11 cycles using a sample-barcoded 5' primer and a J-beta primer mix. TCRdb analysed the 5' RACE reads with MiXCR anew, one entry per CDR3 protein. This table has more than 800,000 distinct CDR3 sequences, 35% to 55% appearing once. Material: blood. Source of these receptors: an older woman in good health.

V and J are TRBV12-3 or TRBV12-4 and TRBJ2-5; D is ambiguous. The V end lost 3 bases, the J end lost 5 bases, and 10 bases lay between the germline ends. The CDR3 sequence is 13 residues long. CDR3 coding DNA: TGTGCCAGCAGTTTTAAACCTTCGGAGACCCAGTACTTC. As protein: CASSFKPSETQYF.

This clonotype showed up just once. The chain has TRBV18 and TRBJ2-6, with 9 bases matching TRBD1. Germline V CDR1 and CDR2: KGHSH, LQKENI. V lost 6 bases to trimming and J lost 0 bases; unmatched junction nucleotides: 9. The CDR3 spans 18 residues. The CDR3: CASSPSGTGSSGANVLTF. DNA of the CDR3: TGTGCCAGCTCGCCCTCCGGGACAGGGAGCTCTGGGGCCAACGTCCTGACTTTC.

The chain has TRBV10-3 and TRBJ2-1; 9 bases map to TRBD2. V lost 6 bases and J lost 1; bases outside the gene matches: 4. The CDR3 length is 15 residues. Germline CDR1 is ENHRY and CDR2 is SYGVKD. The CDR3 region has the DNA TGTGCCATCAGCGAAAGCGGGAGGTCCTACAATGAGCAGTTCTTC. Translation: CAISESGRSYNEQFF.

The gene calls are TRBV6-6 and TRBJ2-1, with 8 bases that match TRBD2. With V trimmed by 5 bases and J by 2 bases, 5 bases remained unmatched. The CDR3 is 15 amino acids. The germline CDR1 and CDR2 sequences are MNHNY and SVGAGI (reference sequence). CDR3 nucleotides: TGTGCCAGCAGTCCCGATAGCGGGACCTACAATGAGCAGTTCTTC. Translated: CASSPDSGTYNEQFF.

The chain couples TRBV6-2 or TRBV6-3 to TRBJ1-4; the D is unclear. Trimming pared 6 bases from V and 0 bases from J, leaving 11 bases between. This CDR3 contains 15 residues. Germline V gene lookup returns CDR1 MNHEY and CDR2 SVGEGT. The CDR3 protein is CASRPPSATNEKLFF. CDR3 nucleotide sequence: TGTGCCAGCAGGCCCCCTTCTGCAACTAATGAAAAACTGTTTTTT.

This CDR3 is CASSEAPGFSYEQYF. The CDR3 region has the DNA TGTGCCAGCAGTGAAGCGCCGGGATTTAGCTACGAGCAGTACTTC. The rearrangement links TRBV2 to TRBJ2-7; a weak D match, TRBD2 (5 bases). Deletions cut 0 bases from V and 3 bases from J, with 12 bases between. Looked up from germline, CDR1 is SNHLY and CDR2 is FYNNEI. This CDR3 region has 15 residues. The full variable domain, completed using reference TRBV2 and TRBJ2-7, is EPEVTQTPSHQVTQMGQEVILRCVPISNHLYFYWYRQILGQKVEFLVSFYNNEISEKSEIFDDQFSVERPDGSNFTLKIRSTKLEDSAMYFCASSEAPGFSYEQYFGPGTRLTVT.

The sample holds a few counts of this clonotype. The CDR3 reads CSVMTGYHEQYF. CDR3 nucleotide sequence: TGCAGCGTTATGACAGGGTATCACGAGCAGTACTTC. The genes are TRBV29-1 and TRBJ2-4, with 7 bases that match TRBD1. The J call is doubtful: the DNA matches TRBJ2-7 better. This CDR3 is 12 amino acids long. Germline V CDR1 and CDR2: SQVTM, ANQGSEA.

This clonotype was detected a few times. The V call is TRBV29-1, the J call TRBJ1-5; D might be TRBD1 (5 bases). The CDR3 consists of 15 residues. V was trimmed by 1 base and J by 5 bases, leaving 15 bases between them. Germline CDR1 is SQVTM and CDR2 is ANQGSEA. The CDR3 DNA follows: TGCAGCGTTGAAGGGTACGGGGGTGGAGATCAGCCCCAGCATTTT. It is translated as CSVEGYGGGDQPQHF.

The chain links TRBV20-1 to TRBJ2-7; 11 bases fit TRBD2. The V and J ends lost 6 bases and 0 bases, in that order; junction bases with no gene match: 10. This CDR3 has 16 residues. CDR1 is DFQATT, CDR2 SNEGSKA, per germline (reference sequence). The CDR3 DNA reads TGCAGTGCCCACGGGACTAGCGGAAGAAGCTCCTACGAGCAGTACTTC. This encodes CSAHGTSGRSSYEQYF.

The chain recombines TRBV12-3 or TRBV12-4 with TRBJ2-5, with TRBD2 identical over 13 bases. The trim removed 6 bases at V and 11 bases at J, leaving 12 bases unmatched. The CDR3 has 15 residues. The CDR3 sequence: CASRQLAGGPNEQYF. CDR3 in DNA: TGTGCCAGCAGACAACTAGCGGGAGGGCCCAATGAGCAGTACTTC.

The rearrangement links TRBV6-5 to TRBJ2-5; maybe TRBD1 (6 bases). The J call is in doubt because the DNA end fits TRBJ2-7 better. CDR3 length: 15 residues. CDR1 and CDR2 from the germline V gene are MNHEY and SVGAGI. CDR3: CASSYSKGRGNEQYF. CDR3 nucleotides: TGTGCCAGCAGTTACTCGAAGGGTAGGGGGAACGAGCAGTACTTC.

This clonotype has a handful of counts. The rearrangement links TRBV20-1 to TRBJ2-7; D may be TRBD1 (7 bases). Per the germline V gene, CDR1 is DFQATT and CDR2 is SNEGSKA (reference sequence). This CDR3 is built from 15 residues. Trimming cost V 0 bases and J 2 bases, with 14 bases left between them. The CDR3 DNA reads as TGCAGTGCTAGAGACGTCAGGGGGGTGCCCTACGAGCAGTACTTC. This translates into CSARDVRGVPYEQYF.

This clonotype has more than one count but fewer than ten. The chain combines TRBV4-2 with TRBJ2-7; a weak D match, TRBD1 (6 bases). Trimming cost V 0 bases and J 2 bases, with 14 bases left between them. This CDR3 has 16 amino acids. Germline assignment: CDR1 LGHNA and CDR2 YNFKEQ. The CDR3 nucleotides read TGTGCCAGCAGCCAAGAGTTAGGGGGTCCGCCCTACGAGCAGTACTTC. Translating gives CASSQELGGPPYEQYF.

The V call is TRBV7-2, the J call TRBJ2-3, with 11 bases that match TRBD2. Germline values: CDR1 SGHTA, CDR2 FQGNSA. The CDR3 runs to 16 residues. Trimming removed 4 bases from V and 4 bases from J; junction bases left unmatched: 7. CDR3 bases: TGTGCCAGCAGCTATGTAGCGGGAGGGCCTTCAGATACGCAGTATTTT. Its protein product is CASSYVAGGPSDTQYF.

In this sample, this clonotype turned up a few times. This chain joins TRBV15 and TRBJ2-5; D gene unclear. The DNA end is more similar to TRBJ2-7, so the J call may be wrong. CDR3 length: 16 residues. Germline-derived CDR1 and CDR2 are LNHNV and YYDKDF (reference sequence). The CDR3 DNA sequence: TGTGCCACCAGCAGAGATTCCTCCCTGATCCCCCACGAGCAGTACTTC. Protein product: CATSRDSSLIPHEQYF.

The gene calls are TRBV27 and TRBJ2-7, with a weak D call TRBD1 (6 bases). The CDR3 is made up of 13 amino acids. Trimming took off 5 bases at V and 6 bases at J, with 14 bases between the two ends. Per the germline V gene, CDR1 is MNHEY and CDR2 is SMNVEV (reference sequence). The CDR3 DNA reads TGTGCCAGCAGTCCGCCTGGGGGCGTCGAGCAGTACTTC. As protein: CASSPPGGVEQYF.

This clonotype was seen a few times. The chain uses TRBV5-1 and TRBJ2-1; unclear D gene. The CDR3 contains 13 residues. V lost 3 bases and J 14 bases, leaving 18 bases between the germline ends. Per germline, CDR1 SGHRS and CDR2 YFSETQ. CDR3 amino acids: CASSSTVGKGKFF. Written as DNA, the CDR3 is TGCGCCAGCAGCTCGACCGTTGGCAAGGGCAAGTTCTTC.

The gene calls are TRBV25-1 and TRBJ2-5; D is perhaps TRBD1 (5 bases). The V end lost 7 bases, the J end lost 1 base, and 10 bases lay between the germline ends. The CDR3 extends over 13 amino acids. Looked up from germline, CDR1 is MGHDK and CDR2 is SYGVNS. Here the CDR3 DNA reads TGTGCCAGCATAGGGGAAAGCCAAGAGACCCAGTACTTC. Its protein is CASIGESQETQYF.

This clonotype came up a few times. V is TRBV20-1 and J is TRBJ2-7, with 11 positions matching TRBD2. J lost 5 bases, V lost 3 bases, and 6 bases had no gene match. The CDR3 runs 14 residues. Germline assignment: CDR1 DFQATT and CDR2 SNEGSKA (reference sequence). The CDR3 sequence is CSARTSGTGHEQYF. The DNA of the CDR3 is TGCAGTGCTAGGACTAGCGGGACAGGGCACGAGCAGTACTTC.